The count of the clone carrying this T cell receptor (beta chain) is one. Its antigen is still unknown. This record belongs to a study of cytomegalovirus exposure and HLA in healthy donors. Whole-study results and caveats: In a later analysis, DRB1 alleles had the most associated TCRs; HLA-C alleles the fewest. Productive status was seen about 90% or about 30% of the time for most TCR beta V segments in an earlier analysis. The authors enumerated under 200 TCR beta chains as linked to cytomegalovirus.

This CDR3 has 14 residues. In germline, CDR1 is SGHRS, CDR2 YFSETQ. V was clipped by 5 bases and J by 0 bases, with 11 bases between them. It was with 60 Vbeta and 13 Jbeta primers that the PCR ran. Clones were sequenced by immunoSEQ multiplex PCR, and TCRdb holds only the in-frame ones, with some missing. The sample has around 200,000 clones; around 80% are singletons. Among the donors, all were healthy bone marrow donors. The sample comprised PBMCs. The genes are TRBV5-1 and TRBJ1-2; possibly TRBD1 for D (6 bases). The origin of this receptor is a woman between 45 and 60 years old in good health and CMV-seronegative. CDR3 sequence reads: CASRAGAANYGYTF. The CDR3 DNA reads TGCGCCAGCAGGGCGGGGGCGGCTAACTATGGCTACACCTTC.